This T cell receptor beta chain was retrieved from a study of T cells in Graves' hyperthyroidism and ophthalmopathy. On the study more broadly: Upon initial diagnosis and before any treatment, peripheral blood was collected. Study-wide points: Among thyroid clonotypes expanded above 0.001, most also appeared in blood.

CDR3 length: 13 amino acids. Germline V gene lookup returns CDR1 SQVTM and CDR2 ANQGSEA. Trimming pared 4 bases from V and 13 bases from J, leaving 22 bases between. Calling Graves' hyperthyroidism stable meant ophthalmopathy did not progress within 18 months. Patients showing uncontrolled infection, other autoimmune disease, pregnancy or lactation were ineligible. TCR beta CDR3 regions were amplified from RNA. When the TCR CDR3 underwent first-round RT-PCR, the HTBI primer set was used. Each CDR3 protein gets one entry after TCRdb re-called the multiplex PCR reads with MiXCR. The data show some 440,000 distinct CDR3 sequences, approximately 14% seen once. This clonotype was recorded a few times. Its antigen is undetermined.

The clonotype originates from a woman in her late teens or twenties with Graves' hyperthyroidism. The chain is built from TRBV29-1 and TRBJ1-2; D possibly corresponds to TRBD1 (6 bases). Sequenced input: blood. In DNA, the CDR3 is TGCAGCGTTGGAGGGATACAGTCGGGGGCGCGCACCTTC. Amino acids: CSVGGIQSGARTF.